This paragraph reports one TCR beta chain. This clone may be a read error of a much larger clone one base away. This likely comes from a read error, as the CDR3 has no conserved phenylalanine or tryptophan at its end. TCRdb fed the RT-PCR reads into MiXCR, producing one record per CDR3 protein. The sample shows 280,000 or so distinct CDR3 sequences, 21% of them seen only once. The sample originates from a study of response to subunit inactivated influenza vaccine. The receptor was isolated from a man aged 50-75 years who received an inactivated influenza vaccine. Specimen: PBMCs from blood, collected approximately 20 months after vaccination.

The CDR3 here is CASARSKGTGRTEAFL. The CDR3 DNA reads TGTGCCAGCGCCAGATCGAAGGGTACGGGACGGACTGAAGCTTTCTTG. The chain employs TRBV3-1 and TRBJ1-1; D is perhaps TRBD1 (5 bases). Germline CDR1 LGHDT, CDR2 YNNKEL (reference sequence). The CDR3 sequence is 16 residues long. V gave up 8 bases and J gave up 5 bases, with 24 bases separating them.